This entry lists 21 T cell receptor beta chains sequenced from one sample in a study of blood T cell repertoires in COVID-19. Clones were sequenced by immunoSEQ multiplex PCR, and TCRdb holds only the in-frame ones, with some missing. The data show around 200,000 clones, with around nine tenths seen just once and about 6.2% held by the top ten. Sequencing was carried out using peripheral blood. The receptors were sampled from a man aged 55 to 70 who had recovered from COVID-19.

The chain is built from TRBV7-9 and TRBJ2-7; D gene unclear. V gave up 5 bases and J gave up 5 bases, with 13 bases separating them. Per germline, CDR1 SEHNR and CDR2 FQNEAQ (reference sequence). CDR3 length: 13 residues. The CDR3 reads CASSLLGGNEQYF. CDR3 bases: TGTGCCAGCAGCCTTCTTGGTGGCAACGAGCAGTACTTC.

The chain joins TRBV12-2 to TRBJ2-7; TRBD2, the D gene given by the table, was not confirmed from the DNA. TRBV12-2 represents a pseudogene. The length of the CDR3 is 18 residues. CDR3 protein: CASRSRPFRTSGGYEQYF. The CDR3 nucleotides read TGTGCAAGTCGCTCTAGACCCTTTAGGACTAGCGGGGGTTACGAGCAGTACTTC.

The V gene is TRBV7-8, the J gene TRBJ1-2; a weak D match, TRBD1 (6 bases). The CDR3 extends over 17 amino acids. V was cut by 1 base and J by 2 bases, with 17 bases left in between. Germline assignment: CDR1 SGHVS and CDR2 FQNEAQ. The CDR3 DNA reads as TGTGCCAGCAGCTTAGACAGTTCAGGGGTGATGAACTATGGCTACACCTTC. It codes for CASSLDSSGVMNYGYTF.

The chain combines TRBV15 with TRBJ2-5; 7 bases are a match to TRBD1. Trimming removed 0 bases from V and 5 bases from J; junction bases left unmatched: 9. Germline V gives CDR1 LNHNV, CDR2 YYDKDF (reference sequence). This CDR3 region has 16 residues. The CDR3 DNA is TGTGCCACCAGCAGAGATCTGAGAGGGGGCGGGGAGACCCAGTACTTC. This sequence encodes CATSRDLRGGGETQYF.

Written as DNA, the CDR3 is TGTGCCACCAGTGACGGGATAACTGAAGCTTTCTTT. Protein sequence: CATSDGITEAFF. The chain combines TRBV24-1 with TRBJ1-1; D gene unclear. From germline, CDR1 is KGHDR and CDR2 SFDVKD. Between the trimmed V and J ends, which lost 4 bases and 5 bases, there was a span of 7 bases. This CDR3 has 12 amino acids.

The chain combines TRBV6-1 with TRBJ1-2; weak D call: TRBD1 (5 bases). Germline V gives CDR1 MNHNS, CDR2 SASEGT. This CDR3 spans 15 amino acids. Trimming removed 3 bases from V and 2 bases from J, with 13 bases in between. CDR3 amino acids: CASSEKTDSNYGYTF. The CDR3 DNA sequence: TGTGCCAGCAGTGAGAAGACAGATTCAAACTATGGCTACACCTTC.

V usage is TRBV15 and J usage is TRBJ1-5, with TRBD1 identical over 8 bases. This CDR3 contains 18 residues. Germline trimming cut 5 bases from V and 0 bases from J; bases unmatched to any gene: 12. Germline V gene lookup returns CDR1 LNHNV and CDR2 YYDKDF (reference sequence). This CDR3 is CATSGRDRKGISNQPQHF. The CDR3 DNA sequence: TGTGCCACCAGCGGCCGGGACAGGAAGGGGATTAGCAATCAGCCCCAGCATTTT.

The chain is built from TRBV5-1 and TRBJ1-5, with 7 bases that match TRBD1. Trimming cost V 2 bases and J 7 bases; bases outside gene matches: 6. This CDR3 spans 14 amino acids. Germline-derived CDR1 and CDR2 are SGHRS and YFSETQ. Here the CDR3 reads CASSFRQGDQPQHF. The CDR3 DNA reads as TGCGCCAGCAGCTTCCGACAGGGTGACCAGCCCCAGCATTTT.

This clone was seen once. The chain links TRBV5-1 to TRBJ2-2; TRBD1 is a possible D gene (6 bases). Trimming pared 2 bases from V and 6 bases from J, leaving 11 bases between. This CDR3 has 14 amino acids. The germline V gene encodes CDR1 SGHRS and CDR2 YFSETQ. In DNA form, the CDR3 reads TGCGCCAGCAGCTTTAGGACAGACCCCGGGGAGCTGTTTTTT. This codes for CASSFRTDPGELFF. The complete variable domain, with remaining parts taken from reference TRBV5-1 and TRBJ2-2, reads KAGVTQTPRYLIKTRGQQVTLSCSPISGHRSVSWYQQTPGQGLQFLFEYFSETQRNKGNFPGRFSGRQFSNSRSEMNVSTLELGDSALYLCASSFRTDPGELFFGEGSRLTVL.

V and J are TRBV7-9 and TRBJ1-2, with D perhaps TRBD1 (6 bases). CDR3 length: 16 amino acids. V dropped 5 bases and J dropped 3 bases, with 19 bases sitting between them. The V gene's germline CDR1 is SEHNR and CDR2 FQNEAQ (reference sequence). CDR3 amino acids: CASSPEQGSYYYGYTF. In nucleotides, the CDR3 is TGTGCCAGCAGCCCAGAACAGGGTTCCTACTACTATGGCTACACCTTC.

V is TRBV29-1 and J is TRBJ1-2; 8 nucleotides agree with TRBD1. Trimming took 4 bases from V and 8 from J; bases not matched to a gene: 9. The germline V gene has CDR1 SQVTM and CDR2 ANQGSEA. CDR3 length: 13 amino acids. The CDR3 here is CSVGDRGFWGYTF. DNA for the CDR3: TGCAGCGTTGGAGACAGGGGCTTTTGGGGCTACACCTTC.

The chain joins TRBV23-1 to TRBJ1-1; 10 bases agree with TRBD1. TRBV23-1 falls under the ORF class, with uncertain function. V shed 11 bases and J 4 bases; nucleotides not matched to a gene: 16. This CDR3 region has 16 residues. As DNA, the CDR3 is TGCGCCCAGCAGGGGACAGGGGCGTGTGGAGGCACTGAAGCTTTCTTT. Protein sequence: CAQQGTGACGGTEAFF.

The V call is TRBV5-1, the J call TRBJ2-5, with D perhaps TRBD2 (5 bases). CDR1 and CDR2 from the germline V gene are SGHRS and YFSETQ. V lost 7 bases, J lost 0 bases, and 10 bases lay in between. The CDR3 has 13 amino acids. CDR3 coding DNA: TGCGCCAGCGGAGGAGAGTACCAAGAGACCCAGTACTTC. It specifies CASGGEYQETQYF.

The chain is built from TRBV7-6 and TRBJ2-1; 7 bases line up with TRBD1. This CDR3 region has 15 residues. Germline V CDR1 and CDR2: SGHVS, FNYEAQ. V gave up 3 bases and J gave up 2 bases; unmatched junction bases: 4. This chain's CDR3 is CASSLRQGTYNEQFF. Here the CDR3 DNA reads TGTGCCAGCAGCTTGAGACAGGGCACCTACAATGAGCAGTTCTTC.

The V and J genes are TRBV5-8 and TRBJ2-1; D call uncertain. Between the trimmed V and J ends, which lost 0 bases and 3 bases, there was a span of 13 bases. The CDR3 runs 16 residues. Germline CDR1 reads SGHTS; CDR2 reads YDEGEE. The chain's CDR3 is CASSLGQTMGYNEQFF. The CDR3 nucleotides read TGTGCCAGCAGCTTGGGACAAACCATGGGCTACAATGAGCAGTTCTTC.

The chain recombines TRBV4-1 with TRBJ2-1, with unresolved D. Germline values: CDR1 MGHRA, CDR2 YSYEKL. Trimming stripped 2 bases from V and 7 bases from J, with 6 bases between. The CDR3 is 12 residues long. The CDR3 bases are TGCGCCAGCAGCCAATCGGGTAATGAGCAGTTCTTC. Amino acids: CASSQSGNEQFF.

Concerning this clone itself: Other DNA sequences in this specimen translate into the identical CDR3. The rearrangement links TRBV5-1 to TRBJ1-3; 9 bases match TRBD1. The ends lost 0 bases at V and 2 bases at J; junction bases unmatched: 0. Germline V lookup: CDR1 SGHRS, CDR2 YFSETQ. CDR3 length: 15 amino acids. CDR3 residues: CASSLGQGAGNTIYF. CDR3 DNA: TGCGCCAGCAGCTTGGGACAGGGGGCTGGAAACACCATATATTTT.

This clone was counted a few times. CDR3 loop: CASSRDFATDTQYF. For the CDR3, the DNA is TGTGCCAGCAGCCGGGACTTCGCAACAGATACGCAGTATTTT. V gene TRBV5-6 combines with J gene TRBJ2-3; TRBD2 might be the D (6 bases). CDR1 is SGHDT, CDR2 YYEEEE, per germline. The ends were cut back, 4 bases at V and 3 bases at J, with 12 bases in the middle. The CDR3 loop spans 14 amino acids.

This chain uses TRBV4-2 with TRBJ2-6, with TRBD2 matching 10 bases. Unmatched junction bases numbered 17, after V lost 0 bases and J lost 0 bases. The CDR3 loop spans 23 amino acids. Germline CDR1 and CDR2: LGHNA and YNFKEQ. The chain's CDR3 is CASSQEVAGGAHRITSGANVLTF. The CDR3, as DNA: TGTGCCAGCAGCCAAGAAGTAGCGGGGGGAGCCCATCGGATAACCTCTGGGGCCAACGTCCTGACTTTC.

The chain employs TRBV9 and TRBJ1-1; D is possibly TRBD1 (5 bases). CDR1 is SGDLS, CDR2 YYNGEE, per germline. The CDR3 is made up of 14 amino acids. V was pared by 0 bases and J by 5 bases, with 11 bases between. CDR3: CASSVDQGWTEAFF. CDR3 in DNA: TGTGCCAGCAGCGTAGATCAGGGTTGGACTGAAGCTTTCTTT. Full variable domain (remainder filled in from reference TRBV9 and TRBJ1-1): DSGVTQTPKHLITATGQRVTLRCSPRSGDLSVYWYQQSLDQGLQFLIQYYNGEERAKGNILERFSAQQFPDLHSELNLSSLELGDSALYFCASSVDQGWTEAFFGQGTRLTVV.

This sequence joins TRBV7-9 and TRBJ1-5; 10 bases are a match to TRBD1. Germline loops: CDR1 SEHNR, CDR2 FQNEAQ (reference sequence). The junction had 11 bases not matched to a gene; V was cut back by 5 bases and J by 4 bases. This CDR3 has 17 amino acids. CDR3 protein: CASSPYRGQGPNQPQHF. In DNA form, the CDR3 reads TGTGCCAGCAGCCCTTATAGGGGACAGGGGCCGAATCAGCCCCAGCATTTT.